This is a list of T cell receptor beta chains from one sample in a study of cytomegalovirus exposure and HLA in healthy donors. Generated by immunoSEQ multiplex PCR, the TCRdb table keeps only in-frame clones and is missing some. The sample records 150,000 to 200,000 clones, approximately 67% being singletons. Sequenced sample: PBMCs. The receptors originated from a man between 40 and 49 years old in good health and CMV-seronegative. CDR3s include the opening cysteine and the closing phenylalanine or tryptophan. A D gene is named only where the DNA matches it firmly. Size is stated for part of the rows, as once, few or many counts, or as a class when the clone is expanded.

clone size: .
J gene: TRBJ2-7
V gene: TRBV15
D gene: .
CDR3 protein: CATSRDNRDYEQYF
CDR3 DNA: TGTGCCACCAGCAGAGATAACCGAGACTACGAGCAGTACTTC

clone size: .
J gene: TRBJ1-6
V gene: TRBV20-1
D gene: .
CDR3 protein: CSSDLFGLHF
CDR3 DNA: TGCAGTTCCGACTTATTCGGCCTCCACTTT

clone size: .
J gene: TRBJ1-5
V gene: TRBV16
D gene: TRBD1
CDR3 protein: CASSQQGGPQHF
CDR3 DNA: TGTGCCAGCAGCCAACAGGGGGGACCTCAGCATTTT

clone size: .
J gene: TRBJ2-7
V gene: TRBV29-1
D gene: .
CDR3 protein: CSVDDSAYEQYF
CDR3 DNA: TGCAGCGTTGATGACAGTGCCTACGAGCAGTACTTC

clone size: .
J gene: TRBJ1-2
V gene: TRBV7-3
D gene: .
CDR3 protein: CASSSNLQGGAGYTF
CDR3 DNA: TGTGCCAGCAGCTCAAATCTCCAGGGAGGAGCTGGCTACACCTTC

clone size: few
J gene: TRBJ2-2
V gene: TRBV6-1
D gene: TRBD1
CDR3 protein: CASSEKGDRAGSGELFF
CDR3 DNA: TGTGCCAGCAGTGAAAAAGGGGACAGGGCCGGGTCCGGGGAGCTGTTTTTT

clone size: few
J gene: TRBJ1-2
V gene: TRBV7-9
D gene: .
CDR3 protein: CSGRTANYGYTF
CDR3 DNA: TGTTCCGGTCGGACAGCTAACTATGGCTACACCTTC

clone size: .
J gene: TRBJ2-1
V gene: TRBV4-1
D gene: TRBD2
CDR3 protein: CASSQEYLAGGLDEQFF
CDR3 DNA: TGCGCCAGCAGCCAAGAGTATCTAGCGGGAGGGCTGGATGAGCAGTTCTTC

clone size: few
J gene: TRBJ2-3
V gene: TRBV7-9
D gene: .
CDR3 protein: CASTSDRPGDTQYF
CDR3 DNA: TGTGCCAGCACCTCGGACAGACCGGGAGATACGCAGTATTTT

clone size: .
J gene: TRBJ2-5
V gene: TRBV30
D gene: TRBD2
CDR3 protein: CAWRTGTSQTQYF
CDR3 DNA: TGTGCCTGGAGAACCGGGACTAGCCAGACCCAGTACTTC

clone size: few
J gene: TRBJ1-4
V gene: TRBV2
D gene: .
CDR3 protein: CASSDSPTVTEILFF
CDR3 DNA: TGTGCCAGCAGTGATAGTCCAACAGTAACAGAAATACTGTTTTTT

clone size: .
J gene: TRBJ1-5
V gene: TRBV2
D gene: .
CDR3 protein: CASSPEGASNQPQHF
CDR3 DNA: TGTGCCAGCAGTCCCGAAGGGGCGAGCAATCAGCCCCAGCATTTT

clone size: .
J gene: TRBJ1-5
V gene: TRBV7-2
D gene: .
CDR3 protein: CASSLGAGHNQPQHF
CDR3 DNA: TGTGCCAGCAGCTTAGGGGCGGGGCACAATCAGCCCCAGCATTTT

clone size: .
J gene: TRBJ1-1
V gene: TRBV11-2
D gene: TRBD1
CDR3 protein: CASRLGTGGTEAFF
CDR3 DNA: TGTGCCAGCAGACTAGGGACAGGGGGCACTGAAGCTTTCTTT

clone size: .
J gene: TRBJ1-2
V gene: TRBV18
D gene: TRBD1
CDR3 protein: CASSPALDRGDGYTF
CDR3 DNA: TGTGCCAGCTCACCAGCCCTGGACAGGGGGGATGGCTACACCTTC

clone size: few
J gene: TRBJ2-5
V gene: TRBV6-1
D gene: TRBD1
CDR3 protein: CASRDRGREETQYF
CDR3 DNA: TGTGCCAGCAGGGACAGGGGGCGGGAAGAGACCCAGTACTTC

clone size: few
J gene: TRBJ1-1
V gene: TRBV11-3
D gene: .
CDR3 protein: CASSFQGSGAFF
CDR3 DNA: TGTGCCAGCAGCTTCCAGGGATCTGGAGCTTTCTTT

clone size: few
J gene: TRBJ2-4
V gene: TRBV4-2
D gene: TRBD1
CDR3 protein: CASSQQRAGTGEDEAKNIQYF
CDR3 DNA: TGTGCCAGCAGCCAGCAACGGGCCGGGACAGGGGAAGATGAGGCCAAAAACATTCAGTACTTC

clone size: .
J gene: TRBJ2-3
V gene: TRBV7-9
D gene: .
CDR3 protein: CASSPFLGGDTQYF
CDR3 DNA: TGTGCCAGCAGCCCTTTCCTGGGGGGTGATACGCAGTATTTT

clone size: few
J gene: TRBJ2-3
V gene: TRBV5-1
D gene: TRBD1
CDR3 protein: CASRTGTGGQDTQYF
CDR3 DNA: TGCGCCAGTAGAACCGGGACAGGGGGCCAAGATACGCAGTATTTT

clone size: .
J gene: TRBJ2-1
V gene: TRBV6-6
D gene: TRBD1
CDR3 protein: CASSYYRDSSYNEQFF
CDR3 DNA: TGTGCCAGCAGTTACTACCGGGACAGCTCCTACAATGAGCAGTTCTTC

clone size: .
J gene: TRBJ2-2
V gene: TRBV7-2
D gene: TRBD2
CDR3 protein: CASSFETSASGELFF
CDR3 DNA: TGTGCCAGCAGCTTTGAGACTAGCGCGTCTGGGGAGCTGTTTTTT

clone size: few
J gene: TRBJ2-1
V gene: TRBV9
D gene: .
CDR3 protein: CASSRETSYNEQFF
CDR3 DNA: TGTGCCAGCAGCCGGGAAACTTCCTACAATGAGCAGTTCTTC

clone size: once
J gene: TRBJ1-2
V gene: TRBV27
D gene: .
CDR3 protein: CASSSWGRDDYGYTF
CDR3 DNA: TGTGCCAGCAGCTCTTGGGGGAGGGATGACTATGGCTACACCTTC

clone size: few
J gene: TRBJ2-5
V gene: TRBV12-5
D gene: .
CDR3 protein: CASGWDIQETQYF
CDR3 DNA: TGTGCTAGTGGCTGGGACATACAAGAGACCCAGTACTTC

clone size: .
J gene: TRBJ2-1
V gene: TRBV11-2
D gene: TRBD2
CDR3 protein: CASSPSGGLVPQFF
CDR3 DNA: TGTGCCAGCAGCCCTAGCGGGGGGTTGGTTCCGCAGTTCTTC

clone size: once
J gene: TRBJ2-7
V gene: TRBV5-5
D gene: TRBD1
CDR3 protein: CASRFDRAATYEQYF
CDR3 DNA: TGTGCCAGCAGGTTTGACAGGGCTGCCACCTACGAGCAGTACTTC

clone size: .
J gene: TRBJ2-6
V gene: TRBV2
D gene: .
CDR3 protein: CASSQRTGRGLSGANVLTF
CDR3 DNA: TGTGCCAGCAGCCAAAGGACAGGGAGGGGTCTCTCTGGGGCCAACGTCCTGACTTTC

clone size: .
J gene: TRBJ2-7
V gene: TRBV7-2
D gene: TRBD1
CDR3 protein: CASSLGIYRTGGYEQYF
CDR3 DNA: TGTGCCAGCAGCTTAGGTATTTACCGGACAGGGGGCTACGAGCAGTACTTC

clone size: .
J gene: TRBJ2-1
V gene: TRBV27
D gene: TRBD2
CDR3 protein: CASRAGLAGARDEQFF
CDR3 DNA: TGTGCCAGCAGGGCCGGACTAGCGGGGGCCAGGGATGAGCAGTTCTTC

clone size: few
J gene: TRBJ1-4
V gene: TRBV19
D gene: .
CDR3 protein: CASSIHQTENEKLFF
CDR3 DNA: TGTGCCAGTAGTATACACCAGACTGAAAATGAAAAACTGTTTTTT

clone size: .
J gene: TRBJ2-6
V gene: TRBV27
D gene: TRBD1
CDR3 protein: CASSLLGQSSGANVLTF
CDR3 DNA: TGTGCCAGCAGTTTATTGGGACAGAGCTCTGGGGCCAACGTCCTGACTTTC

clone size: .
J gene: TRBJ1-4
V gene: TRBV7-2
D gene: TRBD1
CDR3 protein: CASSLLGTGRTKLFF
CDR3 DNA: TGTGCCAGCAGCTTACTGGGGACAGGGCGTACAAAACTGTTTTTT

clone size: .
J gene: TRBJ2-5
V gene: TRBV5-4
D gene: .
CDR3 protein: CASSKTGWETQYF
CDR3 DNA: TGTGCCAGCAGCAAAACAGGGTGGGAGACCCAGTACTTC

clone size: .
J gene: TRBJ2-7
V gene: TRBV29-1
D gene: TRBD1
CDR3 protein: CSASGTASSYEQYF
CDR3 DNA: TGCAGCGCTTCCGGGACAGCAAGCTCCTACGAGCAGTACTTC

clone size: .
J gene: TRBJ1-2
V gene: TRBV15
D gene: TRBD1
CDR3 protein: CATSLRTGQGYTF
CDR3 DNA: TGTGCCACCAGCCTCCGGACAGGGCAAGGCTACACCTTC

clone size: .
J gene: TRBJ2-5
V gene: TRBV30
D gene: TRBD2
CDR3 protein: CAWSVREGATQYF
CDR3 DNA: TGTGCCTGGAGTGTACGGGAGGGTGCGACCCAGTACTTC

clone size: .
J gene: TRBJ1-4
V gene: TRBV6-1
D gene: .
CDR3 protein: CASGAGSNEKLFF
CDR3 DNA: TGTGCCAGCGGTGCAGGGTCTAATGAAAAACTGTTTTTT

clone size: .
J gene: TRBJ1-2
V gene: TRBV5-4
D gene: .
CDR3 protein: CASSLDLNGYTF
CDR3 DNA: TGTGCCAGCAGCCTGGATTTAAATGGCTACACCTTC

clone size: few
J gene: TRBJ1-3
V gene: TRBV5-1
D gene: .
CDR3 protein: CASSSYPRGPSSGNTIYF
CDR3 DNA: TGCGCCAGCAGCTCATATCCCAGGGGACCTAGCTCTGGAAACACCATATATTTT

clone size: once
J gene: TRBJ1-5
V gene: TRBV6-1
D gene: .
CDR3 protein: CASSEPGRNQPQHF
CDR3 DNA: TGTGCCAGCAGTGAACCAGGGCGCAATCAGCCCCAGCATTTT

clone size: .
J gene: TRBJ2-5
V gene: TRBV29-1
D gene: .
CDR3 protein: CSRQVGETQYF
CDR3 DNA: TGCAGCCGACAGGTGGGGGAGACCCAGTACTTC

clone size: .
J gene: TRBJ2-3
V gene: TRBV7-9
D gene: .
CDR3 protein: CASSSRGTDTQYF
CDR3 DNA: TGTGCCAGCAGCTCCCGCGGCACAGATACGCAGTATTTT

clone size: .
J gene: TRBJ1-5
V gene: TRBV2
D gene: TRBD1
CDR3 protein: CASSWDSVQYNQPQHF
CDR3 DNA: TGTGCCAGCTCTTGGGACAGCGTTCAGTACAATCAGCCCCAGCATTTT

clone size: few
J gene: TRBJ2-3
V gene: TRBV29-1
D gene: TRBD1
CDR3 protein: CSVRGQGAVGTDTQYF
CDR3 DNA: TGCAGCGTTCGTGGACAGGGGGCGGTTGGCACAGATACGCAGTATTTT

clone size: .
J gene: TRBJ2-7
V gene: TRBV11-2
D gene: TRBD2
CDR3 protein: CASSLIPGLAGYEQYF
CDR3 DNA: TGTGCCAGCAGCTTAATCCCGGGACTAGCTGGCTACGAGCAGTACTTC

clone size: .
J gene: TRBJ1-1
V gene: TRBV19
D gene: TRBD1
CDR3 protein: CASSTTGGGNTEAFF
CDR3 DNA: TGTGCCAGTAGTACCACAGGGGGGGGGAACACTGAAGCTTTCTTT

clone size: few
J gene: TRBJ1-2
V gene: TRBV9
D gene: TRBD1
CDR3 protein: CASTGTGGGNYGYTF
CDR3 DNA: TGTGCCAGCACCGGGACAGGGGGCGGTAACTATGGCTACACCTTC

clone size: few
J gene: TRBJ2-7
V gene: TRBV5-6
D gene: .
CDR3 protein: CASGLVDSYEQYF
CDR3 DNA: TGTGCCAGCGGGCTGGTGGACTCCTACGAGCAGTACTTC

clone size: .
J gene: TRBJ2-1
V gene: TRBV6-1
D gene: .
CDR3 protein: CASLGQRASNEQFF
CDR3 DNA: TGTGCCAGCCTTGGACAGAGGGCCTCTAATGAGCAGTTCTTC

clone size: .
J gene: TRBJ2-6
V gene: TRBV19
D gene: .
CDR3 protein: CASSPSRGMAGANVLTF
CDR3 DNA: TGTGCCAGTAGTCCCTCCCGGGGGATGGCTGGGGCCAACGTCCTGACTTTC

clone size: few
J gene: TRBJ1-4
V gene: TRBV6-6
D gene: TRBD1
CDR3 protein: CASSYSGTDNEKLFF
CDR3 DNA: TGTGCCAGCAGTTATTCCGGGACAGACAATGAAAAACTGTTTTTT

clone size: .
J gene: TRBJ2-7
V gene: TRBV5-6
D gene: TRBD1
CDR3 protein: CASSLQPGQGVEQYF
CDR3 DNA: TGTGCCAGCAGCTTACAACCGGGACAGGGAGTCGAGCAGTACTTC

clone size: few
J gene: TRBJ2-3
V gene: TRBV10-3
D gene: TRBD2
CDR3 protein: CASEPGGADTQYF
CDR3 DNA: TGTGCCAGCGAGCCGGGAGGGGCAGATACGCAGTATTTT

clone size: few
J gene: TRBJ1-1
V gene: TRBV5-1
D gene: .
CDR3 protein: CASSYSNRNTEAFF
CDR3 DNA: TGCGCCAGCAGCTACAGCAATCGGAACACTGAAGCTTTCTTT

clone size: .
J gene: TRBJ2-5
V gene: TRBV6-1
D gene: TRBD1
CDR3 protein: CASSELQGPRYF
CDR3 DNA: TGTGCCAGCAGTGAGTTACAGGGGCCCCGGTACTTC

clone size: .
J gene: TRBJ2-7
V gene: TRBV11-1
D gene: .
CDR3 protein: CASSLARPGRNFGSYEQYF
CDR3 DNA: TGTGCCAGCAGCTTAGCCCGGCCAGGGAGGAACTTTGGCAGCTACGAGCAGTACTTC

clone size: .
J gene: TRBJ2-3
V gene: TRBV6-6
D gene: TRBD2
CDR3 protein: CASSWITSGYTDTQYF
CDR3 DNA: TGTGCCAGCAGCTGGATAACTAGCGGATACACAGATACGCAGTATTTT

clone size: few
J gene: TRBJ1-5
V gene: TRBV9
D gene: .
CDR3 protein: CASSVRGSNQPQHF
CDR3 DNA: TGTGCCAGCAGCGTAAGAGGTTCCAATCAGCCCCAGCATTTT